A single sample is the source of the 11 T cell receptor beta chains below, sequenced in a study of shared T cell receptors in the human thymus. Clones were sequenced by immunoSEQ multiplex PCR, and TCRdb holds only the in-frame ones, with some missing. There are roughly 560,000 clones in the sample; about 84% occur only once, and more than 0.01% lies in the top ten. These data also formed part of another study, on human thymus T cells.

The sample consisted of thymocytes. All receptors come from a boy under three years old with a congenital heart defect.

This clone was seen only once. This rearrangement joins TRBV18 to TRBJ2-7; D may be TRBD2 (5 bases). V was cut by 0 bases and J by 5 bases, with 14 bases left in between. This CDR3 is 15 amino acids long. In germline, CDR1 is KGHSH, CDR2 LQKENI. CDR3 region: CASSPPRRAGDEQYF. As DNA, the CDR3 is TGTGCCAGCTCACCACCGAGGCGGGCTGGGGACGAGCAGTACTTC.

The V and J genes are TRBV6-5 and TRBJ2-2; 7 bases are a match to TRBD1. CDR1 is MNHEY, CDR2 SVGAGI, per germline. J gave up 8 bases and V 0 bases, and 9 bases lay outside the gene matches. This CDR3 is built from 16 residues. The CDR3 reads CASSYSNDRETGELFF. CDR3 coding DNA: TGTGCCAGCAGTTACTCGAACGACAGGGAGACGGGGGAGCTGTTTTTT.

V usage is TRBV19 and J usage is TRBJ2-1; D uncertain. The germline CDR1 and CDR2 sequences are LNHDA and SQIVND (reference sequence). Trimming took 3 bases from V and 7 from J, leaving 7 bases between them. The CDR3 runs to 12 residues. This CDR3 is CASSIIPNEQFF. CDR3 DNA: TGTGCCAGTAGTATTATCCCTAATGAGCAGTTCTTC.

This chain connects TRBV11-2 to TRBJ1-1; 9 bases agree with TRBD1. V lost 5 bases and J lost 1; bases outside the gene matches: 14. The germline V gene encodes CDR1 SGHAT and CDR2 FQNNGV. The CDR3 sequence is 18 residues long. CDR3 sequence: CASSPTPWTGEENTEAFF. The CDR3 nucleotides are TGTGCCAGCAGCCCAACCCCTTGGACAGGGGAGGAGAACACTGAAGCTTTCTTT.

There are a few counts of this clone. The chain has TRBV9 and TRBJ1-1; D uncertain. V was cut by 4 bases and J by 5 bases, with 21 bases left in between. This CDR3 spans 16 amino acids. The germline gives CDR1 SGDLS, CDR2 YYNGEE. CDR3 in DNA: TGTGCCAGCAGCCCTCGGAGGGCCCACCTGAGGACTGAAGCTTTCTTT. Residues: CASSPRRAHLRTEAFF.

The gene calls are TRBV14 and TRBJ2-7, with 9 bases matching TRBD2. V trimming: 1 base; J trimming: 2 bases; junction bases outside the gene matches: 9. The CDR3 runs to 17 residues. From germline, CDR1 is SGHDN and CDR2 FVKESK. The CDR3 region is CASSQVQREAPPYEQYF. Written as DNA, the CDR3 is TGTGCCAGCAGCCAAGTTCAGCGGGAGGCCCCCCCCTACGAGCAGTACTTC.

The gene calls are TRBV5-8 and TRBJ2-1; TRBD1 matches 7 bases. The V and J ends lost 4 bases and 2 bases, in that order; junction bases with no gene match: 21. The germline CDR1 and CDR2 sequences are SGHTS and YDEGEE. The CDR3 is 20 amino acids. In nucleotides, the CDR3 is TGTGCCAGCAGCCCACGGGGCAGGGGGTATGGGGGAGCCCCCTACAATGAGCAGTTCTTC. Amino acid sequence: CASSPRGRGYGGAPYNEQFF.

The V call is TRBV19, the J call TRBJ2-7; 16 bases align to TRBD2. The V segment lost 5 bases and the J segment 4 bases; nucleotides outside the gene matches: 5. Germline-derived CDR1 and CDR2 are LNHDA and SQIVND (reference sequence). The CDR3 spans 16 residues. Here the CDR3 DNA reads TGTGCCAGTAGTCGACCGGGACTAGCGGGAGGGTACGAGCAGTACTTC. It translates to CASSRPGLAGGYEQYF.

J is TRBJ1-5 and V is TRBV6-6; D call uncertain. Per the germline V gene, CDR1 is MNHNY and CDR2 is SVGAGI (reference sequence). This CDR3 has 15 residues. V lost 2 bases and J 6 bases, leaving 14 bases between the germline ends. The CDR3 sequence: CASSYAAVSSQPQHF. The CDR3 DNA sequence: TGTGCCAGCAGTTACGCGGCAGTTAGTAGTCAGCCCCAGCATTTT.

The chain has TRBV4-3 and TRBJ2-3, with 8 bases that match TRBD2. The length of the CDR3 is 16 residues. With 5 bases clipped from V and 5 bases from J, the junction kept 12 bases outside the gene matches. Per the germline V gene, CDR1 is LGHNA and CDR2 is YSLEER. This chain's CDR3 is CASSSPGREGKDTQYF. The DNA for the CDR3 is TGCGCCAGCAGCTCCCCGGGACGGGAGGGCAAAGATACGCAGTATTTT.

This chain joins TRBV15 and TRBJ2-5; 7 nucleotides line up with TRBD1. In germline, CDR1 is LNHNV, CDR2 YYDKDF (reference sequence). With V trimmed by 2 bases and J by 3 bases, 3 bases remained unmatched. CDR3 size: 14 residues. CDR3 DNA sequence: TGTGCCACCAGCAGAAGGGGGCAGAAAGAGACCCAGTACTTC. Encoded protein: CATSRRGQKETQYF. The variable domain in full, completed from reference TRBV15 and TRBJ2-5, reads DAMVIQNPRYQVTQFGKPVTLSCSQTLNHNVMYWYQQKSSQAPKLLFHYYDKDFNNEADTPDNFQSRRPNTSFCFLDIRSPGLGDTAMYLCATSRRGQKETQYFGPGTRLLVL.